Each of the 23 T cell receptor beta chains below was sequenced from the same sample in a study of cytomegalovirus exposure and HLA in healthy donors (dated by TCRdb to about 2017). The protocol used for the library was the immunoSEQ multiplex PCR assay. A mixture of 60 forward primers for TCR Vbeta segments and 13 reverse primers for TCR Jbeta segments was used in the multiplex PCR. The table comes from immuneACCESS by way of TCRdb, which keeps in-frame sequences with V and J called. Part of the clones is missing from these tables; in studies checked, under half for an unresolved V gene and the rest for unknown reasons. This sample holds roughly 150,000 clones; 65% to 85% were observed only once. The ten top clones hold 2.5% to 3% of the sample. Source material: PBMCs. The receptors were sampled from a woman aged 50 to 60 in good health and CMV-seropositive.

This sequence joins TRBV6-1 and TRBJ2-7; the match to TRBD2 covers 12 bases. Germline V gene sequence: CDR1 MNHNS, CDR2 SASEGT. This CDR3 is 14 amino acids long. The CDR3 coding sequence is TGTGCTGGGAGGGCTAGCGGGGGGGCCTCCGAGCAGTACTTC. Its translation is CAGRASGGASEQYF.

The V call is TRBV19, the J call TRBJ1-1; unclear D gene. The V gene's germline CDR1 is LNHDA and CDR2 SQIVND (reference sequence). This CDR3 spans 15 amino acids. The germline V and J ends were trimmed by 1 base and 3 bases, with 12 bases remaining between them. DNA for the CDR3: TGTGCCAGTAGTATAGGTTCCCGTTACTACACTGAAGCTTTCTTT. Its protein product is CASSIGSRYYTEAFF. The complete variable domain, with remaining parts taken from reference TRBV19 and TRBJ1-1, reads DGGITQSPKYLFRKEGQNVTLSCEQNLNHDAMYWYRQDPGQGLRLIYYSQIVNDFQKGDIAEGYSVSREKKESFPLTVTSAQKNPTAFYLCASSIGSRYYTEAFFGQGTRLTVV.

The V call is TRBV6-5, the J call TRBJ2-7; 9 positions match TRBD2. This CDR3 has 16 amino acids. Trimming removed 0 bases from V and 2 bases from J; junction bases left unmatched: 5. CDR1 is MNHEY, CDR2 SVGAGI, per germline. CDR3 amino acids: CASSYSVSSGTYEQYF. The CDR3 bases are TGTGCCAGCAGTTACTCGGTATCTAGCGGGACCTACGAGCAGTACTTC.

The V call is TRBV12-5, the J call TRBJ1-6; TRBD1 agrees at 8 bases. J gave up 6 bases and V 5 bases, and 6 bases lay outside the gene matches. The length of the CDR3 is 15 residues. Germline lookup yields CDR1 LGHNT and CDR2 FRNRAP. This CDR3 is CASGPQGAPNSPLHF. The CDR3 nucleotides read TGTGCTAGTGGTCCCCAGGGGGCTCCTAATTCACCCCTCCACTTT.

The chain employs TRBV7-9 and TRBJ2-5; 9 bases are shared with TRBD2. V lost 5 bases and J lost 5; bases outside the gene matches: 9. The CDR3 totals 15 residues. Germline V gene lookup returns CDR1 SEHNR and CDR2 FQNEAQ (reference sequence). The CDR3: CASSAIAGAKETQYF. DNA of the CDR3: TGTGCCAGCAGCGCAATAGCGGGGGCTAAGGAGACCCAGTACTTC.

V gene TRBV5-8 combines with J gene TRBJ1-4, with 8 bases lining up with TRBD1. Germline assignment: CDR1 SGHTS and CDR2 YDEGEE. V was clipped by 4 bases and J by 10 bases; unmatched bases: 9. The CDR3 is 14 residues long. The CDR3 bases are TGTGCCAGCAGCAAGGACAGGGTACGGGGAAAACTGTTTTTT. Protein: CASSKDRVRGKLFF.

The chain is built from TRBV29-1 and TRBJ1-4; D unresolved. V was trimmed by 8 bases and J by 7 bases, leaving 17 bases between them. This CDR3 comprises 13 residues. Germline V CDR1 and CDR2: SQVTM, ANQGSEA. CDR3: CSLRTLRGEKLFF. The CDR3, as DNA: TGCAGCTTACGGACCTTGCGGGGTGAAAAACTGTTTTTT.

The chain recombines TRBV7-9 with TRBJ2-7; D unclear. V gave up 1 base and J gave up 4 bases, with 5 bases separating them. The CDR3 has 12 residues. CDR1 SEHNR and CDR2 FQNEAQ come from the germline V gene (reference sequence). The chain's CDR3 is CASSLDVYEQYF. In DNA, the CDR3 is TGTGCCAGCAGCTTAGATGTATACGAGCAGTACTTC.

The rearrangement uses TRBV5-4 and TRBJ2-3; unclear D gene. Trimming shortened V by 0 bases and J by 0 bases, and 8 bases separated the two germline ends. Per germline, CDR1 SGHNT and CDR2 YYREEE (reference sequence). There are 15 residues in the CDR3. Here the CDR3 DNA reads TGTGCCAGCAGCTTGGCCATGGCTAGCACAGATACGCAGTATTTT. This translates into CASSLAMASTDTQYF.

The CDR3 loop is CASSRTVTEAFF. The DNA of the CDR3 is TGTGCCAGCAGCAGGACAGTAACTGAAGCTTTCTTT. The chain recombines TRBV6-6 with TRBJ1-1, with a tentative D call TRBD1 (6 bases). This CDR3 region has 12 residues. Per germline, CDR1 MNHNY and CDR2 SVGAGI (reference sequence). Trimming took 6 bases from V and 5 from J, leaving 10 bases between them.

The J gene is TRBJ1-5, the V gene TRBV2; 7 positions agree with TRBD1. V dropped 5 bases and J dropped 0; count of bases not matched to a gene: 4. Germline values: CDR1 SNHLY, CDR2 FYNNEI. The CDR3 is made up of 15 amino acids. The CDR3: CASSQTGISNQPQHF. The CDR3 DNA reads as TGTGCCAGCAGTCAGACAGGGATTAGCAATCAGCCCCAGCATTTT.

The chain is built from TRBV6-6 and TRBJ1-1; D is undetermined. Trimming pared 0 bases from V and 5 bases from J, leaving 10 bases between. The CDR3 has 14 amino acids. Germline V gives CDR1 MNHNY, CDR2 SVGAGI (reference sequence). The CDR3 DNA reads TGTGCCAGCAGTTACTCCCCTCGGCGGACTGAAGCTTTCTTT. This gives the protein CASSYSPRRTEAFF.

J is TRBJ1-6 and V is TRBV5-6; the D gene is possibly TRBD1 (5 bases). Germline CDR1 and CDR2: SGHDT and YYEEEE. The CDR3 has 14 amino acids. Trimming stripped 1 base from V and 9 bases from J, with 11 bases between. CDR3 DNA: TGTGCCAGCAGCTTGCAGCGTAGGGGTTCACCCCTCCACTTT. This translates into CASSLQRRGSPLHF.

This chain links TRBV2 with TRBJ1-2; 7 bases are shared with TRBD1. This CDR3 spans 17 amino acids. CDR1 is SNHLY and CDR2 is FYNNEI in the germline V gene. The trim removed 1 base at V and 0 bases at J, leaving 8 bases unmatched. CDR3 sequence reads: CASSEGDRRGANYGYTF. The CDR3 coding sequence is TGTGCCAGCAGTGAAGGGGACAGAAGGGGCGCTAACTATGGCTACACCTTC.

The chain is built from TRBV5-4 and TRBJ2-5; D unclear. Trimming stripped 0 bases from V and 3 bases from J, with 9 bases between. Germline lookup yields CDR1 SGHNT and CDR2 YYREEE (reference sequence). This CDR3 comprises 14 residues. CDR3 sequence reads: CASSLVDTKETQYF. CDR3 DNA sequence: TGTGCCAGCAGCTTGGTTGACACGAAAGAGACCCAGTACTTC. Looking up the rest from reference TRBV5-4 and TRBJ2-5 gives the full variable domain: ETGVTQSPTHLIKTRGQQVTLRCSSQSGHNTVSWYQQALGQGPQFIFQYYREEENGRGNFPPRFSGLQFPNYSSELNVNALELDDSALYLCASSLVDTKETQYFGPGTRLLVL.

For the CDR3, the DNA is TGTGCCAGCAGTGAAGCGCTGACGGGTTATGGCTACACCTTC. Protein: CASSEALTGYGYTF. The rearrangement joins TRBV6-1 to TRBJ1-2, with D uncertain. CDR3 size: 14 residues. The germline gives CDR1 MNHNS, CDR2 SASEGT. V dropped 0 bases and J dropped 5 bases, with 10 bases sitting between them.

This chain uses TRBV4-1 with TRBJ2-1; weak D call: TRBD2 (5 bases). CDR1 MGHRA and CDR2 YSYEKL come from the germline V gene. The CDR3 spans 17 residues. Trimming removed 2 bases from V and 0 bases from J, with 14 bases in between. The CDR3, as DNA: TGCGCCAGCAGCCAAACCCCAACCACTAGCTCCTACAATGAGCAGTTCTTC. As protein: CASSQTPTTSSYNEQFF.

The chain uses TRBV6-1 and TRBJ2-5; D is undetermined. Germline V lookup: CDR1 MNHNS, CDR2 SASEGT. Trimming shortened V by 3 bases and J by 1 base, and 15 bases separated the two germline ends. The CDR3 has 16 residues. The DNA of the CDR3 is TGTGCCAGCAGTGAGGGTTTTCAGGCAGCCCAAGAGACCCAGTACTTC. Its translation is CASSEGFQAAQETQYF.

J is TRBJ1-1 and V is TRBV7-9; weak D call: TRBD1 (6 bases). Germline-derived CDR1 and CDR2 are SEHNR and FQNEAQ (reference sequence). CDR3 length equals 16 residues. The ends were cut back, 1 base at V and 4 bases at J, with 16 bases in the middle. This chain's CDR3 is CASSLDRGGLGTEAFF. Written as DNA, the CDR3 is TGTGCCAGCAGCTTAGATAGGGGGGGGCTCGGCACTGAAGCTTTCTTT. The whole variable domain, filled in from reference TRBV7-9 and TRBJ1-1, reads DTGVSQNPRHKITKRGQNVTFRCDPISEHNRLYWYRQTLGQGPEFLTYFQNEAQLEKSRLLSDRFSAERPKGSFSTLEIQRTEQGDSAMYLCASSLDRGGLGTEAFFGQGTRLTVV.

The V call is TRBV2, the J call TRBJ1-1; D gene uncertain. The CDR3 consists of 14 residues. CDR1 is SNHLY, CDR2 FYNNEI, per germline. The ends were cut back, 2 bases at V and 2 bases at J, with 9 bases in the middle. The DNA of the CDR3 is TGTGCCAGCAGTGAACAGCGTAGAAACACTGAAGCTTTCTTT. Its translation is CASSEQRRNTEAFF.

The chain couples TRBV18 to TRBJ2-1, with a tentative D call TRBD2 (6 bases). CDR3 length equals 15 residues. V shed 1 base and J shed 4 bases, with 11 bases lying between them. Germline assignment: CDR1 KGHSH and CDR2 LQKENI. Here the CDR3 DNA reads TGTGCCAGCTCACCACAAGTGGAGGGGTACAATGAGCAGTTCTTC. It translates to CASSPQVEGYNEQFF.

The chain has TRBV5-6 and TRBJ1-1; the match to TRBD1 covers 9 bases. The CDR3 consists of 15 residues. V gave up 5 bases and J gave up 5 bases; unmatched junction bases: 10. The germline V gene has CDR1 SGHDT and CDR2 YYEEEE. The CDR3, as DNA: TGTGCCAGCAGTTTCAGCGACAGGGGGTGGACTGAAGCTTTCTTT. This codes for CASSFSDRGWTEAFF.

V usage is TRBV6-1 and J usage is TRBJ2-7; D possibly corresponds to TRBD2 (5 bases). This CDR3 has 13 amino acids. The germline V gene encodes CDR1 MNHNS and CDR2 SASEGT. The V end lost 6 bases, the J end lost 7 bases, and 16 bases lay between the germline ends. This chain's CDR3 is CASSRPAGTEQYF. The CDR3 DNA reads TGTGCCAGCAGCCGGCCTGCGGGTACGGAGCAGTACTTC.